These T cell receptor beta chains were read from a single sample in a study of T cells in Graves' hyperthyroidism and ophthalmopathy. TCRdb redid the calling of the multiplex PCR reads with MiXCR, one entry per CDR3 protein. The sample lists a few hundred thousand distinct CDR3 sequences, 12% to 15% seen once, with 4% to 6.5% in the top ten. Sequencing was performed on blood. These TCRs come from a woman younger than 35 with Graves' hyperthyroidism. The CDR3 runs from the conserved cysteine through the conserved F or W.

v_gene,j_gene,CDR3aa
TRBV7-9,TRBJ1-2,CASSSAGAGGYTF
TRBV3-1,TRBJ1-5,CASSQGSSATFGGQPQHF
TRBV6-2/TRBV6-3,TRBJ2-7,CASTVVGRALYEQYF
TRBV18,TRBJ2-7,CASSPVGRGYEQYF
TRBV15,TRBJ2-1,CATTPGQGYNEQFF
TRBV6-1,TRBJ1-4,CASSEVLTGGRKKLFF
TRBV6-4,TRBJ2-2,CASSALAGGNTGELFF
TRBV11-2,TRBJ2-2,CATAFPTSGRADTGELFF
TRBV29-1,TRBJ2-2,CSVRRGPDTGELFF
TRBV27,TRBJ1-1,CASRRGPNTEAFF
TRBV7-2,TRBJ1-5,CASSLASRSSTQHF
TRBV2,TRBJ2-7,CASTSGSEQYF
TRBV7-2,TRBJ2-2,CASSTWRQSRYGEVGELFF
TRBV28,TRBJ1-2,CASSLRQRYGYTF
TRBV28,TRBJ2-7,CASTEAGVYEQYF
TRBV7-2,TRBJ2-2,CASSFPGRESPGELFF
TRBV3-1,TRBJ1-1,CASSPLAGNTEAFF
TRBV9,TRBJ2-3,CASSVGVSGTDTQYF
TRBV3-1,TRBJ1-2,CASSQLQGHGYTF